Sequencing of this T cell receptor (beta chain) was carried out in a study of regulatory T cells in long-lasting Graves disease. Trimming removed 6 bases at V and 0 bases at J, with 11 bases between. Germline V lookup: CDR1 SEHNR, CDR2 FQNEAQ (reference sequence). The CDR3 has 14 amino acids. This clonotype was seen ten or more times. Researchers made TCR beta libraries by using iRepertoire HTBI primers and running Arm-PCR on CDR3 regions. Each CDR3 protein is one row after TCRdb ran MiXCR on the multiplex PCR reads. The sample lists about 530,000 distinct CDR3 sequences, 15% to 20% occurring once. Time point described: newly diagnosed GD, antithyroid drugs for less than 3 months. The TCR library was made from RNA extracted from PBMCs. The same specimen was also included in a second study, on T cells in Graves' hyperthyroidism and ophthalmopathy.

The source was peripheral blood mononuclear cells (PBMCs), collected at new diagnosis, from a patient treated with antithyroid drugs. V usage is TRBV7-9 and J usage is TRBJ1-1, with D tentatively TRBD1 (6 bases). The sequence was collected from a woman aged 35-65 years with Graves disease. The CDR3 coding sequence is TGTGCCAGCAGTTTTCAGGGGATGAACACTGAAGCTTTCTTT. Translation gives CASSFQGMNTEAFF.